One and the same sample provided the 10 T cell receptor beta chains below, sequenced in a study of technical replicates of blood from a few donors. Sequencing was performed with immunoSEQ multiplex PCR; in TCRdb, only in-frame clones are kept and a portion is missing. The repertoire holds roughly 60,000 clones, with roughly 92% as singletons. Sequencing used PBMCs. These receptors all come from a human donor in good health. Some clones in this sample may be carry-over from other donors' samples.

The chain links TRBV5-1 to TRBJ1-2; TRBD1 might be the D (6 bases). The germline CDR1 and CDR2 sequences are SGHRS and YFSETQ. The CDR3 has 16 amino acids. Trimming removed 0 bases from V and 8 bases from J, with 20 bases in between. The chain's CDR3 is CASSLGRNAGADGYTF. The CDR3, as DNA: TGCGCCAGCAGCTTGGGGCGTAACGCAGGGGCCGACGGCTACACCTTC.

V gene TRBV7-9 combines with J gene TRBJ2-5; 7 positions agree with TRBD2. The V segment lost 5 bases and the J segment 5 bases; nucleotides outside the gene matches: 8. CDR3 length: 14 amino acids. Germline CDR1 is SEHNR and CDR2 is FQNEAQ (reference sequence). The CDR3 nucleotides read TGTGCCAGCAGCGAGGGGAGGGAGATCGAGACCCAGTACTTC. Encoded protein: CASSEGREIETQYF.

The V gene is TRBV6-1, the J gene TRBJ1-1, with a weak D call TRBD1 (5 bases). The CDR3 length is 16 residues. The V end was cut by 3 bases, the J end by 0 bases, with 14 bases between. CDR1 is MNHNS and CDR2 is SASEGT in the germline V gene. DNA for the CDR3: TGTGCCAGCAGTGATCCATTCAGGGTCGTGAACACTGAAGCTTTCTTT. This encodes CASSDPFRVVNTEAFF.

The gene calls are TRBV5-1 and TRBJ2-1; no definite D call. Germline V gene sequence: CDR1 SGHRS, CDR2 YFSETQ. The V and J ends lost 4 bases and 7 bases respectively, with 12 bases between them. This CDR3 region has 13 residues. The CDR3 DNA follows: TGCGCCAGCAGCCCCGATCGAGGAAATGAGCAGTTCTTC. It codes for CASSPDRGNEQFF.

The gene calls are TRBV30 and TRBJ1-1, with D perhaps TRBD1 (5 bases). The V and J ends lost 4 bases and 1 base respectively, with 10 bases between them. CDR1 and CDR2 (germline): GTSNPN, SVGIG (reference sequence). CDR3 length equals 13 residues. The CDR3 reads CAWTSDRNTEAFF. The CDR3 DNA is TGTGCCTGGACCTCCGACAGGAACACTGAAGCTTTCTTT.

The V call is TRBV9, the J call TRBJ2-5; D is ambiguous. CDR3 size: 15 residues. V was trimmed by 0 bases and J by 3 bases, leaving 12 bases between them. Per the germline V gene, CDR1 is SGDLS and CDR2 is YYNGEE. CDR3 DNA: TGTGCCAGCAGCGTAGACTCGAAGCACGAAGAGACCCAGTACTTC. It is translated as CASSVDSKHEETQYF.

This sequence joins TRBV27 and TRBJ2-7; D gene ambiguous. V was trimmed by 3 bases and J by 4 bases, leaving 10 bases between them. The V gene's germline CDR1 is MNHEY and CDR2 SMNVEV (reference sequence). The CDR3 length is 13 residues. CDR3 region: CASSFGPRYEQYF. In DNA, the CDR3 is TGTGCCAGCAGTTTTGGGCCCCGGTACGAGCAGTACTTC.

V and J are TRBV21-1 and TRBJ2-7; TRBD1 reflects the table's D call only, with no check against the DNA. TRBV21-1 is a documented pseudogene. This CDR3 contains 15 residues. The CDR3, as DNA: TGTGCCAGCAGCAATGTTTCAGGGATCGCCTACGAGCAGTACTTC. This gives the protein CASSNVSGIAYEQYF.

V is TRBV4-1 and J is TRBJ2-7; 10 positions agree with TRBD1. The CDR3 totals 16 residues. CDR1 and CDR2 (germline): MGHRA, YSYEKL. With V trimmed by 4 bases and J by 5 bases, 11 bases remained unmatched. The CDR3 spells CASSLGPGQGLHEQYF. DNA for the CDR3: TGCGCCAGCAGCCTAGGTCCGGGACAGGGGTTACACGAGCAGTACTTC.

The rearrangement uses TRBV7-9 and TRBJ2-1, with 11 bases fitting TRBD2. With V trimmed by 3 bases and J by 9 bases, 13 bases remained unmatched. This CDR3 spans 17 amino acids. The V gene's germline CDR1 is SEHNR and CDR2 FQNEAQ (reference sequence). In DNA form, the CDR3 reads TGTGCCAGCAGCTTTTCGTCGTATAGCGGGAGGGCCGGTGAGCAGTTCTTC. Amino acid sequence: CASSFSSYSGRAGEQFF.